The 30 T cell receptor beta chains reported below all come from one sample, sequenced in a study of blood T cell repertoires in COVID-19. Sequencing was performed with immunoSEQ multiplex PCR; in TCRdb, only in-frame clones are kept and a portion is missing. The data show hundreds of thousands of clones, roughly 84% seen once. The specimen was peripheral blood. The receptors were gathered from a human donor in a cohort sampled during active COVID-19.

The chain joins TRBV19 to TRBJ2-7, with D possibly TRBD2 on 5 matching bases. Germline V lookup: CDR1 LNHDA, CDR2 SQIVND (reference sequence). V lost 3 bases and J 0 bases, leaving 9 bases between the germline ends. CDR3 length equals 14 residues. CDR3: CASSISRGSYEQYF. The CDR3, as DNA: TGTGCCAGTAGTATCAGCCGGGGCTCCTACGAGCAGTACTTC.

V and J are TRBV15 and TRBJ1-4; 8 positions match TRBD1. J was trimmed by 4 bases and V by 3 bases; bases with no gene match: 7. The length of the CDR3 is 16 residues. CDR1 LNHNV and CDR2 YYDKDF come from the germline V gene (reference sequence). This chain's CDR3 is CATSSQGAHLNEKLFF. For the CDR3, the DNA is TGTGCCACCAGCAGCCAGGGGGCGCATCTTAATGAAAAACTGTTTTTT.

The CDR3 sequence is CASRRPGNEAFF. The CDR3 DNA follows: TGTGCCAGCAGAAGACCGGGAAATGAAGCTTTCTTT. J is TRBJ1-1 and V is TRBV5-4, with unresolved D. The germline V gene encodes CDR1 SGHNT and CDR2 YYREEE (reference sequence). The CDR3 has 12 amino acids. Trimming took 5 bases from V and 7 from J, leaving 12 bases between them.

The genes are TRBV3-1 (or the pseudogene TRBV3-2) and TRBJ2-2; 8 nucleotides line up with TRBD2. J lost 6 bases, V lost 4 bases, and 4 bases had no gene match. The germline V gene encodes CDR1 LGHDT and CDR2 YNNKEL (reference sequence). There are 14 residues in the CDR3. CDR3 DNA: TGTGCCAGCAGCCTATCGGGGGGGCCCGGGGAGCTGTTTTTT. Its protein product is CASSLSGGPGELFF.

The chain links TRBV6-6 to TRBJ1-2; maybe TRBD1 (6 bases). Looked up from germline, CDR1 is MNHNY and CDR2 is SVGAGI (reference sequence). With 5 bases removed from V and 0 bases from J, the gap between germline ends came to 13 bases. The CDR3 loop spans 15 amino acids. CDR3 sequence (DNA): TGTGCCAGCAGTGCACGCAGGGGATCTAACTATGGCTACACCTTC. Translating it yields CASSARRGSNYGYTF.

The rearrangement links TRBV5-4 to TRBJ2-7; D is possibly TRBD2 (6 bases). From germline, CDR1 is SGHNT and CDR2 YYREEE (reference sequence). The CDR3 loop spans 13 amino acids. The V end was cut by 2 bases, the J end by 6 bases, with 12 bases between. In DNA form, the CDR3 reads TGTGCCAGCAGCTTTGGGGGGTTCGGCGAGCAGTACTTC. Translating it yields CASSFGGFGEQYF.

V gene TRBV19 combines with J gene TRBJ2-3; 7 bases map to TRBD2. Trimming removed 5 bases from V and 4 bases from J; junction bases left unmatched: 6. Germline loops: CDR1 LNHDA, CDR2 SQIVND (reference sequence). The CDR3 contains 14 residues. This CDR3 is CASSAGLVADTQYF. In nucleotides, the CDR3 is TGTGCCAGTAGTGCTGGACTAGTAGCAGATACGCAGTATTTT.

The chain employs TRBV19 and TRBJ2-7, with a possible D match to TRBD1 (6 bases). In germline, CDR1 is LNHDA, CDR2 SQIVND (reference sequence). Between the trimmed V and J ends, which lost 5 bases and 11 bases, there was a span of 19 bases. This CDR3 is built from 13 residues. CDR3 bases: TGTGCCAGTAGTCCCCGGGGACAAGAGGTTGAGTACTTC. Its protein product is CASSPRGQEVEYF.

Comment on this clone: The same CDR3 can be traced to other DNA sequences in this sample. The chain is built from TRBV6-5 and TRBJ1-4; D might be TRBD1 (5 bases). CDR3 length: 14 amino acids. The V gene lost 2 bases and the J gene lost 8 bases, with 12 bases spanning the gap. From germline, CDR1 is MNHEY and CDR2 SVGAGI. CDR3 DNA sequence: TGTGCCAGCAGTTACGGCAGGGTCGGAGAAAAACTGTTTTTT. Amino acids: CASSYGRVGEKLFF.

The CDR3 loop is CASRPEGGAWDQPQHF. The CDR3 bases are TGTGCCAGCAGACCCGAGGGGGGGGCATGGGATCAGCCCCAGCATTTT. The chain is built from TRBV28 and TRBJ1-5; perhaps TRBD1 as D (6 bases). The CDR3 runs 16 residues. Germline assignment: CDR1 MDHEN and CDR2 SYDVKM. Trimming stripped 6 bases from V and 5 bases from J, with 20 bases between.

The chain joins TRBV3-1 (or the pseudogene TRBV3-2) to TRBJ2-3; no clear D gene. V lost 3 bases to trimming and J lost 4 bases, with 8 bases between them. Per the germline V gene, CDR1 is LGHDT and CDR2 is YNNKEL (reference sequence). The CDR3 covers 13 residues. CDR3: CASSHHSSDTQYF. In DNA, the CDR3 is TGTGCCAGCAGCCATCATAGTTCAGATACGCAGTATTTT.

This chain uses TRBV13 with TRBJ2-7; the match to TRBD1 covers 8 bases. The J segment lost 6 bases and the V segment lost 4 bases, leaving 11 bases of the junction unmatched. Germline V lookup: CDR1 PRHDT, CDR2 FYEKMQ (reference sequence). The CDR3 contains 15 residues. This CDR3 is CASSSRGRGPVEQYF. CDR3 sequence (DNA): TGTGCCAGCAGCTCGAGGGGCAGGGGGCCAGTCGAGCAGTACTTC.

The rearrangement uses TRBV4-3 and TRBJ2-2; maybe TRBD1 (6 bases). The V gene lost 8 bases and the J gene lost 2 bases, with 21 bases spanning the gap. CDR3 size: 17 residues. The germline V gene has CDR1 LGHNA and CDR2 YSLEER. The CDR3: CASSATGTSLNTGELFF. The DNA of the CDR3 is TGCGCCAGCTCGGCTACCGGGACATCTTTAAACACCGGGGAGCTGTTTTTT.

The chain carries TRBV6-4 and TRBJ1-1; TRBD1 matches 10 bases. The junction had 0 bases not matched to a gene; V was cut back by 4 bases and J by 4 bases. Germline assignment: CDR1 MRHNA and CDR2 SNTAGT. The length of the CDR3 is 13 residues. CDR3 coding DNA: TGTGCCAGCAGTGGGGACAGGGGCACTGAAGCTTTCTTT. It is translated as CASSGDRGTEAFF.

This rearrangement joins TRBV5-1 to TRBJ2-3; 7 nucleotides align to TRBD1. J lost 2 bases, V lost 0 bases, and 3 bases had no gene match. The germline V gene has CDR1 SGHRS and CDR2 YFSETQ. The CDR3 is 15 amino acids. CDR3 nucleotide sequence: TGCGCCAGCAGCTTGGTAGGGACAGCCACAGATACGCAGTATTTT. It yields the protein CASSLVGTATDTQYF.

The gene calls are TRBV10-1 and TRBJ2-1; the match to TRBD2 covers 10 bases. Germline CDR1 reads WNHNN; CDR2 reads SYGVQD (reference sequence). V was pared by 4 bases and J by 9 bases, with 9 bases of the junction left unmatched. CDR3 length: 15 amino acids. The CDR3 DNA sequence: TGCGCCAGCAGTGGCCAGCGGGGGGGCCTGAGTGAGCAGTTCTTC. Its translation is CASSGQRGGLSEQFF.

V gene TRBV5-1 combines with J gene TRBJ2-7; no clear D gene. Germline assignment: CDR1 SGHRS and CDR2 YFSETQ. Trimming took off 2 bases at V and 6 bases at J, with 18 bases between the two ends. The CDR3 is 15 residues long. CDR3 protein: CASSFSDWASGEQYF. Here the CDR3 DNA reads TGCGCCAGCAGCTTTTCTGATTGGGCGTCAGGCGAGCAGTACTTC.

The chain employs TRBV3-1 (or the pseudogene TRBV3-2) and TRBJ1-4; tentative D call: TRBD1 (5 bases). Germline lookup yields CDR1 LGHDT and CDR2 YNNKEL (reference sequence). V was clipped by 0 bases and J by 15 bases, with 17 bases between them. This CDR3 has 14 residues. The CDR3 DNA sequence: TGTGCCAGCAGCCAAGACCGGGGGAGGAGGCAAGTGTTTTTT. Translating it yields CASSQDRGRRQVFF.

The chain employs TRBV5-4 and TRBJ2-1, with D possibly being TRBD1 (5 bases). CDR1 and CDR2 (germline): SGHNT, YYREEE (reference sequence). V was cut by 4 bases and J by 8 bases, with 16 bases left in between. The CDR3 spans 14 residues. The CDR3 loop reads CASSANQGSDEQFF. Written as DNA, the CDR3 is TGTGCCAGCAGCGCGAACCAGGGAAGCGATGAGCAGTTCTTC.

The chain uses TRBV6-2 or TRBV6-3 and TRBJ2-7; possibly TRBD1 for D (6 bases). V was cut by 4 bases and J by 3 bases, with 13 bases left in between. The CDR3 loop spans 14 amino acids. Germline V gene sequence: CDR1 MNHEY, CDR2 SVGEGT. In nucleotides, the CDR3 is TGTGCCAGCAGTTTTAGACAGGTGAGCTACGAGCAGTACTTC. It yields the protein CASSFRQVSYEQYF.

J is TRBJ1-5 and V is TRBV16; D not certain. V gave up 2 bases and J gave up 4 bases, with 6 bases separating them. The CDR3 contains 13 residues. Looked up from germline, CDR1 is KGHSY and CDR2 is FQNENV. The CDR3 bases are TGTGCCAGCAGCCAACAGGCTAATCAGCCCCAGCATTTT. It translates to CASSQQANQPQHF.

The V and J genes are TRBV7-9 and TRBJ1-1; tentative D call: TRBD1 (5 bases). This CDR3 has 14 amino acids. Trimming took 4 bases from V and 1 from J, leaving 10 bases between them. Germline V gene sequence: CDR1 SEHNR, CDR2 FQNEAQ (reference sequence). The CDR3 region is CASSSWTTNTEAFF. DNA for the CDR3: TGTGCCAGCAGCTCATGGACAACGAACACTGAAGCTTTCTTT.

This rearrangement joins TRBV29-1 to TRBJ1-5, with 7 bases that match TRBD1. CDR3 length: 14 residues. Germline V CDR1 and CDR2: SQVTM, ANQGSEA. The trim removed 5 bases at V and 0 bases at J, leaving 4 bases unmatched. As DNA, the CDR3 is TGCAGCGTTAAGACAGGGCCTAGCAATCAGCCCCAGCATTTT. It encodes CSVKTGPSNQPQHF.

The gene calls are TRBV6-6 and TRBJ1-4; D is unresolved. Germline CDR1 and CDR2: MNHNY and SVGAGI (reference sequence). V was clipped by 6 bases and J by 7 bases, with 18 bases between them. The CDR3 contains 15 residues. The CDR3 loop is CASSLPASGLEKLFF. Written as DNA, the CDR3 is TGTGCCAGCAGCCTTCCTGCTAGCGGGCTTGAAAAACTGTTTTTT.

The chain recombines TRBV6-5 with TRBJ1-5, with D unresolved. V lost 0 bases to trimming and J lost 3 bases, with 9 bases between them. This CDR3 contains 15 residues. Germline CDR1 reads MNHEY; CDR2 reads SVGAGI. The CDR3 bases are TGTGCCAGCAGTTACTCGAGCGCGGACAATCAGCCCCAGCATTTT. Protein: CASSYSSADNQPQHF.

The CDR3 loop is CASSQTGTGGGTQYF. The DNA of the CDR3 is TGTGCCAGCAGCCAAACCGGGACAGGGGGCGGGACCCAGTACTTC. This chain joins TRBV7-2 and TRBJ2-5, with TRBD1 matching over 12 bases. CDR3 length equals 15 residues. The germline CDR1 and CDR2 sequences are SGHTA and FQGNSA. V shed 5 bases, J shed 7 bases, and the junction held 8 bases outside the gene matches.

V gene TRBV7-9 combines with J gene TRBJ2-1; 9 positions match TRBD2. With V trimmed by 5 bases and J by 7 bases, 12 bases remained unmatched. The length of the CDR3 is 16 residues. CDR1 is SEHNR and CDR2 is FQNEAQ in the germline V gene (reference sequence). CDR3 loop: CASSLPGLALGNEQFF. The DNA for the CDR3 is TGTGCCAGCAGCCTACCGGGACTAGCATTGGGGAATGAGCAGTTCTTC.

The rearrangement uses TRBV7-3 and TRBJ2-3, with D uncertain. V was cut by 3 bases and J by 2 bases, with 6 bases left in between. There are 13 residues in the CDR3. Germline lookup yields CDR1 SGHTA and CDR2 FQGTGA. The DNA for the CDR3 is TGTGCCAGCAGCTTGACACCCACAGATACGCAGTATTTT. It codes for CASSLTPTDTQYF.

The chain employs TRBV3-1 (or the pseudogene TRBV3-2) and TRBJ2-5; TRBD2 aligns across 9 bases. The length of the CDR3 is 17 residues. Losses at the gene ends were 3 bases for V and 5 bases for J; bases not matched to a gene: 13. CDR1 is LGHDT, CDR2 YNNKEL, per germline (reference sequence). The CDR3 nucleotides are TGTGCCAGCAGCCATCCTCTGGCGGGGGGGCCTGGGGAGACCCAGTACTTC. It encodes CASSHPLAGGPGETQYF.

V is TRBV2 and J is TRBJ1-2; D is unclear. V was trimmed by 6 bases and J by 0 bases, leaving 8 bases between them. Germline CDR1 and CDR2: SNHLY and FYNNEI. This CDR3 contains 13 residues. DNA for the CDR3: TGTGCCAGCAGCACAGTCCCTAACTATGGCTACACCTTC. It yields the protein CASSTVPNYGYTF.